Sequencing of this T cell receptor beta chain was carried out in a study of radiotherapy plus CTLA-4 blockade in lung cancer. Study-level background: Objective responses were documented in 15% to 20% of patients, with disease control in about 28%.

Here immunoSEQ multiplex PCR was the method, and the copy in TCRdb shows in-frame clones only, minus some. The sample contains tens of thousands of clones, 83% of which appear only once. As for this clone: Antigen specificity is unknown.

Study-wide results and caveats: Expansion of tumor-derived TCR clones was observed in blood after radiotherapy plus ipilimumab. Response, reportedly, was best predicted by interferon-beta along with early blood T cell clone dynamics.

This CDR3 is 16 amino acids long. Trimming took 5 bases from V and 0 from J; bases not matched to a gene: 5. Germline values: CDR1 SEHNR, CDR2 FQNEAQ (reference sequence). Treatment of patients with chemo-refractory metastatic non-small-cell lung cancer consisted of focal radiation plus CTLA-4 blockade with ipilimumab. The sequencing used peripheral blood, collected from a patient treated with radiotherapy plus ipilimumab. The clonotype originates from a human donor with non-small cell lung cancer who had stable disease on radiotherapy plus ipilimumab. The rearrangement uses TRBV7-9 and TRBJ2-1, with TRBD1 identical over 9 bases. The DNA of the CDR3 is TGTGCCAGCAGCCCGGGACAGGGCAGCTCCTACAATGAGCAGTTCTTC. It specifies CASSPGQGSSYNEQFF.